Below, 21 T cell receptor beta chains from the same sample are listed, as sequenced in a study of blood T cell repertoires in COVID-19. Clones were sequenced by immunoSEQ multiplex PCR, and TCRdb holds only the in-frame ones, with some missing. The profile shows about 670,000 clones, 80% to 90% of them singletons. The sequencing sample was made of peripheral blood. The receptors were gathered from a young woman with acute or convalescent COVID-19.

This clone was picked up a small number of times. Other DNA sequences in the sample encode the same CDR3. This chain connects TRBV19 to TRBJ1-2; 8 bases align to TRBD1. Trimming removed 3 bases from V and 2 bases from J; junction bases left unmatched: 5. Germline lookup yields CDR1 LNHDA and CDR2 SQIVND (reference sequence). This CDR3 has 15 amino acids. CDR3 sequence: CASSIRTGTNYGYTF. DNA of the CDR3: TGTGCCAGTAGTATCCGGACAGGGACGAACTATGGCTACACCTTC.

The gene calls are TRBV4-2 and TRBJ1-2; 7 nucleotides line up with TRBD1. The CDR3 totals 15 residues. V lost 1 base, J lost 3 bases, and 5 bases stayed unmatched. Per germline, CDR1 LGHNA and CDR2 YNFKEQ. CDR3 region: CASSQGDREDYGYTF. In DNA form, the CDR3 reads TGTGCCAGCAGCCAAGGAGACAGGGAGGACTATGGCTACACCTTC.

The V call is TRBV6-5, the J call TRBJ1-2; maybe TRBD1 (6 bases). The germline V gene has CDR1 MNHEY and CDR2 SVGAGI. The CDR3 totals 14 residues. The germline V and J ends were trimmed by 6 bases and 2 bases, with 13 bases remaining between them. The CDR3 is CASRRPGHNYGYTF. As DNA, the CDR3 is TGTGCCAGCAGGCGCCCGGGACACAACTATGGCTACACCTTC.

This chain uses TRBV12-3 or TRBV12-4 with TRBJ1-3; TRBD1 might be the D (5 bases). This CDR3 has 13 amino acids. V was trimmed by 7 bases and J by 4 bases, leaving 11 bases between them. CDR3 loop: CASKTGSGNTIYF. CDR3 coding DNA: TGTGCCAGCAAAACAGGTTCAGGAAACACCATATATTTT.

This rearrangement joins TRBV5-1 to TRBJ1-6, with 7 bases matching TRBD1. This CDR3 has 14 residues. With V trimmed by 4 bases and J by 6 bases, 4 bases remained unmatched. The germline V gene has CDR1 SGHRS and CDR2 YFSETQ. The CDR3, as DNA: TGCGCCAGCAGCGGGGACAGCCCTAATTCACCCCTCCACTTT. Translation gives CASSGDSPNSPLHF.

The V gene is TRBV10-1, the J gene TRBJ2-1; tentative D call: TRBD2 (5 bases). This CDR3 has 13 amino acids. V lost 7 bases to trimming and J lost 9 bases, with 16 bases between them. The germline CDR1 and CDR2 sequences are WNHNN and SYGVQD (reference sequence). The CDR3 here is CASIPGLVGEQFF. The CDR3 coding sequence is TGCGCCAGCATCCCCGGACTCGTAGGTGAGCAGTTCTTC.

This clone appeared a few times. This chain's CDR3 is CASSSRAEAFF. CDR3 DNA: TGTGCCAGCAGCTCGCGGGCTGAAGCTTTCTTT. The J gene is TRBJ1-1, the V gene TRBV12-3 or TRBV12-4, with D unclear. The CDR3 is made up of 11 amino acids. The V gene lost 6 bases and the J gene lost 6 bases, with 8 bases spanning the gap.

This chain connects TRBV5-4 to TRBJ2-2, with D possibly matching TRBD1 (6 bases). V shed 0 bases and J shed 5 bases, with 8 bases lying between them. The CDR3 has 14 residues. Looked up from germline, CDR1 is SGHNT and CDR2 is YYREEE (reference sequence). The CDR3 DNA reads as TGTGCCAGCAGCTTGGACGGGACAACCGGGGAGCTGTTTTTT. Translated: CASSLDGTTGELFF. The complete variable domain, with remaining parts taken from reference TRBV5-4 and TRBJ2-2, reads ETGVTQSPTHLIKTRGQQVTLRCSSQSGHNTVSWYQQALGQGPQFIFQYYREEENGRGNFPPRFSGLQFPNYSSELNVNALELDDSALYLCASSLDGTTGELFFGEGSRLTVL.

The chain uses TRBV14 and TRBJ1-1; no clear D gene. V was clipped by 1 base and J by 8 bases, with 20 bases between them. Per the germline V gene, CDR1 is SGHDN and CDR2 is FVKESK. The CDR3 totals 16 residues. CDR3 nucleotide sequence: TGTGCCAGCAGCCAAGGAGGGTTTGAGGCAGGCCCCGAAGCTTTCTTT. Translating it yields CASSQGGFEAGPEAFF.

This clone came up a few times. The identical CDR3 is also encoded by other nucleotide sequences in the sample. CDR3 bases: TGTGCCACCAGCAGAGATAGGGGGAACACTGAAGCTTTCTTT. It specifies CATSRDRGNTEAFF. The J gene is TRBJ1-1, the V gene TRBV15, with D maybe TRBD1 (5 bases). V was trimmed by 0 bases and J by 1 base, leaving 6 bases between them. This CDR3 has 14 amino acids. CDR1 LNHNV and CDR2 YYDKDF come from the germline V gene (reference sequence).

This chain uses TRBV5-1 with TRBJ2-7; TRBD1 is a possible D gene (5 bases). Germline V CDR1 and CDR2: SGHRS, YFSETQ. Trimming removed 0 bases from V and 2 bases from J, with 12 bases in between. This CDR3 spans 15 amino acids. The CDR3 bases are TGCGCCAGCAGCTTGGCCGCAGGGCCGACCTACGAGCAGTACTTC. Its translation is CASSLAAGPTYEQYF.

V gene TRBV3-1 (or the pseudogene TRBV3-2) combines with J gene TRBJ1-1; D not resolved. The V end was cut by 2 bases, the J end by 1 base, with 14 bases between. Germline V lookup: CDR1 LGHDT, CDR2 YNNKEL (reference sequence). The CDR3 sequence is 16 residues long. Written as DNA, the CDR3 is TGTGCCAGCAGCCAATTATCCTTTACAACGAACACTGAAGCTTTCTTT. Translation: CASSQLSFTTNTEAFF.

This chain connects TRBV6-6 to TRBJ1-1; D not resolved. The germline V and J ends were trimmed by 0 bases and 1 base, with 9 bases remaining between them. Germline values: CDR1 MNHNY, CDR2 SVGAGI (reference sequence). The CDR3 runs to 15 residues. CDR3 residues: CASSYSRQSNTEAFF. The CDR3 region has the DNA TGTGCCAGCAGTTACTCGCGGCAATCGAACACTGAAGCTTTCTTT.

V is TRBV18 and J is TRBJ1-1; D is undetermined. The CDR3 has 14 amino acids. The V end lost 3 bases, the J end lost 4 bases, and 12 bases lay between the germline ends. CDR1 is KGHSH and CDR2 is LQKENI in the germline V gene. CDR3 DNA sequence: TGTGCCAGCTCACCCGAGCGAGGTAGCACTGAAGCTTTCTTT. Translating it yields CASSPERGSTEAFF.

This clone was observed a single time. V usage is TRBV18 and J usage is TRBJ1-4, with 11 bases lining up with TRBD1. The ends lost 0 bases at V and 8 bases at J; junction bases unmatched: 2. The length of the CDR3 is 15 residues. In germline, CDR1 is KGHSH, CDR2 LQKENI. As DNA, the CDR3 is TGTGCCAGCTCACCACCGGGACAGGGGGGCGAAAAACTGTTTTTT. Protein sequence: CASSPPGQGGEKLFF.

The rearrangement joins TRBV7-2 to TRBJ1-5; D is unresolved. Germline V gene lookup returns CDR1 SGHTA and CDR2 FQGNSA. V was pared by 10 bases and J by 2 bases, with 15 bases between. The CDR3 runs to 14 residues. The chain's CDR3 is CATGVGGGNQPQHF. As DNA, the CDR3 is TGTGCCACCGGGGTGGGTGGGGGCAATCAGCCCCAGCATTTT.

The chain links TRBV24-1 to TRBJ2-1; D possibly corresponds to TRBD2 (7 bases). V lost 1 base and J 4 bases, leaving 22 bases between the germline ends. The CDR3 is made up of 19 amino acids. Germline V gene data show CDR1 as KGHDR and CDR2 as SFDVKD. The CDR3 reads CATSDFRARGGAPYNEQFF. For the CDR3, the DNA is TGTGCCACCAGTGATTTTAGGGCGAGGGGGGGCGCCCCTTACAATGAGCAGTTCTTC.

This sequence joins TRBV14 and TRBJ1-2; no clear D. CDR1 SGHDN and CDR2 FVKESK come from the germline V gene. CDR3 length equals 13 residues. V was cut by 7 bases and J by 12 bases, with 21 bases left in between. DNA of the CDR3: TGTGCCAGCACTACAAAGGTCGGCGGCGTCCACACCTTC. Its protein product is CASTTKVGGVHTF.

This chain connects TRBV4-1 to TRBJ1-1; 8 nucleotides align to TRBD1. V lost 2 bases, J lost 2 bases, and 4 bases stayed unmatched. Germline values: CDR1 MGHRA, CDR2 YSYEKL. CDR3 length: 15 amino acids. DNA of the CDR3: TGCGCCAGCAGCCAACGACAGGGGACTAACACTGAAGCTTTCTTT. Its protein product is CASSQRQGTNTEAFF.

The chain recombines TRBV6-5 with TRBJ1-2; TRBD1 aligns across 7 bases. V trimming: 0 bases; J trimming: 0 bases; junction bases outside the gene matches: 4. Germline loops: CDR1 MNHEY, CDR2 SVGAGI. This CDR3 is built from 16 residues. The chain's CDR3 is CASSYSQGITNYGYTF. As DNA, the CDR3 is TGTGCCAGCAGTTACTCACAGGGGATTACTAACTATGGCTACACCTTC.

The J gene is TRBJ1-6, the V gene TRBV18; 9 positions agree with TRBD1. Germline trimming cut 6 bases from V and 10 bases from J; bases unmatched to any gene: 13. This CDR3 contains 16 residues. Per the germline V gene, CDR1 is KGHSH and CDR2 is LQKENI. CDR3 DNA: TGTGCCAGCTCTGGGACAGGGCTAGCCCAAGGGTCACCCCTCCACTTT. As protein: CASSGTGLAQGSPLHF.